The next 3 T cell receptor beta chains were all read from a single sample in a study of molecular identifiers for immune sequencing clone quantification. TCRdb re-called the PCR reads through MiXCR, storing one row per CDR3 protein. The sample records some 89,000 distinct CDR3 sequences, approximately 25% being singletons. Source material: naive CD8+ T cells from blood, with Jurkat cell RNA spiked in. The subset here: FACS-sorted CD8+CD4-CCR7+CD45RA+ naive T cells. These receptors were taken from a human donor in good health. Some libraries in this study had Jurkat cell RNA spiked in.

This clonotype was seen a few times. This rearrangement joins TRBV5-1 to TRBJ2-7; D might be TRBD1 (6 bases). V lost 4 bases and J 3 bases, leaving 14 bases between the germline ends. The length of the CDR3 is 14 residues. Germline CDR1 is SGHRS and CDR2 is YFSETQ. The CDR3 coding sequence is TGCGCCAGCAGCCCAAACAGGGACAACTACGAGCAGTACTTC. Its protein product is CASSPNRDNYEQYF. The complete variable domain, with remaining parts taken from reference TRBV5-1 and TRBJ2-7, reads KAGVTQTPRYLIKTRGQQVTLSCSPISGHRSVSWYQQTPGQGLQFLFEYFSETQRNKGNFPGRFSGRQFSNSRSEMNVSTLELGDSALYLCASSPNRDNYEQYFGPGTRLTVT.

This clonotype has only a few counts. A much larger clone sits a single nucleotide away, making a read error possible. The chain uses TRBV19 and TRBJ2-7; TRBD2 aligns across 8 bases. V lost 6 bases and J lost 1; bases outside the gene matches: 8. CDR1 is LNHDA, CDR2 SQIVND, per germline (reference sequence). The CDR3 consists of 15 residues. The CDR3 loop is CASSPGLVSSYEQYF. CDR3 in DNA: TGTGCCAGTAGCCCGGGACTAGTGAGTTCCTACGAGCAGTACTTC.

This clonotype was seen ten or more times. DNA for the CDR3: TGTGCCAGCAATGACGGACAGGGGGGGTACAATGAGCAGTTCTTC. This codes for CASNDGQGGYNEQFF. The chain links TRBV12-3 or TRBV12-4 to TRBJ2-1, with TRBD1 identical over 10 bases. CDR3 length: 15 amino acids. V lost 7 bases and J lost 4; bases outside the gene matches: 7.